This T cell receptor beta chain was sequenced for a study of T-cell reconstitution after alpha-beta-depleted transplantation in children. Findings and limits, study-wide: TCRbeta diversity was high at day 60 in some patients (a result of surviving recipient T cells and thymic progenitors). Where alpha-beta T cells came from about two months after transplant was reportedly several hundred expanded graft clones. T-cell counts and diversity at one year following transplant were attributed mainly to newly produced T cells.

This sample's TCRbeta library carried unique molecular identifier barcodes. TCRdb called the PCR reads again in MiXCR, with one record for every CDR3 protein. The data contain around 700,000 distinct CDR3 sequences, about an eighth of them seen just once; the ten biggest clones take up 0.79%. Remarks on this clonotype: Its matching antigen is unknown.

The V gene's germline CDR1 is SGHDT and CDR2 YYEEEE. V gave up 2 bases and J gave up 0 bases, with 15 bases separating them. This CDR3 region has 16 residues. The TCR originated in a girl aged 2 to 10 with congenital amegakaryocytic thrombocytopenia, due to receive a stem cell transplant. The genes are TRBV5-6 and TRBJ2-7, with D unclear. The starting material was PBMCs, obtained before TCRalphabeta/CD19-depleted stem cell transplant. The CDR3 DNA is TGTGCCAGCAGCTTTTACAGTTTCTCTAGCTCCTACGAGCAGTACTTC. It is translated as CASSFYSFSSSYEQYF.